The 32 T cell receptor beta chains below all came from one sample that was sequenced in a study of cytomegalovirus exposure and HLA in healthy donors. The method was immunoSEQ multiplex PCR; TCRdb's version includes in-frame clones alone and lacks a portion of them. The table includes hundreds of thousands of clones, about nine tenths detected once. The material sequenced was PBMCs. The receptors stem from a woman aged 18-29 years in good health and CMV-seronegative.

The rearrangement joins TRBV4-2 to TRBJ2-1; TRBD2 might be the D (6 bases). The germline CDR1 and CDR2 sequences are LGHNA and YNFKEQ. This CDR3 is built from 16 residues. V lost 5 bases and J lost 7, with 21 bases in between. For the CDR3, the DNA is TGTGCCAGCAGCATTCTTCGGGAGCCCTCTTTTAATGAGCAGTTCTTC. It encodes CASSILREPSFNEQFF.

This clone was counted only a few times. The chain carries TRBV11-3 and TRBJ1-2, with D perhaps matching TRBD1 (5 bases). CDR3 length: 13 amino acids. Germline CDR1 reads SGHNT; CDR2 reads YENEEA. V was trimmed by 6 bases and J by 3 bases, leaving 11 bases between them. Written as DNA, the CDR3 is TGTGCCAGCAGTCAGACAGCAGACTATGGCTACACCTTC. Amino acid sequence: CASSQTADYGYTF.

V usage is TRBV15 and J usage is TRBJ1-5; unclear D gene. Trimming pared 1 base from V and 3 bases from J, leaving 19 bases between. There are 18 residues in the CDR3. Per germline, CDR1 LNHNV and CDR2 YYDKDF (reference sequence). The CDR3 loop is CATSRGLRYGQINQPQHF. For the CDR3, the DNA is TGTGCCACCAGCAGAGGACTCCGGTATGGTCAGATCAATCAGCCCCAGCATTTT.

This clone was seen more than once but under ten times. The chain couples TRBV10-3 to TRBJ1-3; D unclear. CDR1 and CDR2 (germline): ENHRY, SYGVKD. V was trimmed by 6 bases and J by 0 bases, leaving 12 bases between them. The CDR3 has 15 residues. The CDR3 region is CAIRSSGGSGNTIYF. The CDR3 nucleotides are TGTGCCATCAGATCGTCAGGAGGCTCTGGAAACACCATATATTTT.

CDR3 in DNA: TGTGCCAGCGGTGTTTTTCTCGGGACAGAAGCTTTCTTT. Its protein product is CASGVFLGTEAFF. V and J are TRBV27 and TRBJ1-1; D perhaps matches TRBD1 (6 bases). The CDR3 length is 13 residues. V was trimmed by 8 bases and J by 8 bases, leaving 18 bases between them. Germline CDR1 is MNHEY and CDR2 is SMNVEV (reference sequence).

V gene TRBV18 combines with J gene TRBJ1-3, with D possibly being TRBD1 (5 bases). Per germline, CDR1 KGHSH and CDR2 LQKENI. With 0 bases removed from V and 4 bases from J, the gap between germline ends came to 10 bases. The CDR3 runs to 15 residues. Here the CDR3 DNA reads TGTGCCAGCTCACCACCCAGGGAGGGCGGAAACACCATATATTTT. It specifies CASSPPREGGNTIYF.

The chain has TRBV5-1 and TRBJ2-5; weak D call: TRBD2 (6 bases). The germline V gene encodes CDR1 SGHRS and CDR2 YFSETQ. Trimming left V 5 bases short and J 2 bases short, with 10 bases between. The CDR3 extends over 13 amino acids. The CDR3 DNA reads TGCGCCAGCAGGCTAGCGTTGCAAGAGACCCAGTACTTC. This sequence encodes CASRLALQETQYF.

The chain recombines TRBV27 with TRBJ2-2; D possibly corresponds to TRBD1 (5 bases). There are 14 residues in the CDR3. Germline CDR1 reads MNHEY; CDR2 reads SMNVEV (reference sequence). V lost 2 bases and J 4 bases, leaving 8 bases between the germline ends. The CDR3 nucleotides are TGTGCCAGCAGTTTAGCAGGGATCACCGGGGAGCTGTTTTTT. Protein sequence: CASSLAGITGELFF.

The chain carries TRBV5-6 and TRBJ2-1; no firm D call. The CDR3 length is 15 residues. Germline V gene sequence: CDR1 SGHDT, CDR2 YYEEEE. The V end lost 2 bases, the J end lost 3 bases, and 12 bases lay between the germline ends. The CDR3 DNA follows: TGTGCCAGCAGCTTTAGCCCCCGATACTACAATGAGCAGTTCTTC. Translated, it gives CASSFSPRYYNEQFF.

This clone was detected once. The rearrangement joins TRBV5-4 to TRBJ2-5, with TRBD2 matching over 8 bases. The J segment lost 3 bases and the V segment lost 4 bases, leaving 11 bases of the junction unmatched. Germline lookup yields CDR1 SGHNT and CDR2 YYREEE (reference sequence). The CDR3 length is 16 residues. As DNA, the CDR3 is TGTGCCAGCAGCAGCCCCGGGGGTAGCGGGGAAGAGACCCAGTACTTC. Its translation: CASSSPGGSGEETQYF.

The chain joins TRBV4-2 to TRBJ2-5; 15 positions match TRBD2. J gave up 5 bases and V 4 bases, and 8 bases lay outside the gene matches. The CDR3 has 17 amino acids. CDR1 LGHNA and CDR2 YNFKEQ come from the germline V gene. CDR3 in amino acids: CASSPRTSGGAGETQYF. The CDR3 coding sequence is TGTGCCAGCAGCCCGAGGACTAGCGGGGGGGCAGGTGAGACCCAGTACTTC.

This clone was counted a few times. The chain links TRBV19 to TRBJ1-2; 10 bases line up with TRBD1. Germline V gene lookup returns CDR1 LNHDA and CDR2 SQIVND (reference sequence). This CDR3 contains 15 residues. The ends lost 5 bases at V and 2 bases at J; junction bases unmatched: 5. The CDR3 region has the DNA TGTGCCAGTAGTCCGGGACAGGGGCCGAACTATGGCTACACCTTC. Residues: CASSPGQGPNYGYTF. Full variable domain (remainder filled in from reference TRBV19 and TRBJ1-2): DGGITQSPKYLFRKEGQNVTLSCEQNLNHDAMYWYRQDPGQGLRLIYYSQIVNDFQKGDIAEGYSVSREKKESFPLTVTSAQKNPTAFYLCASSPGQGPNYGYTFGSGTRLTVV.

This chain links TRBV7-2 with TRBJ2-1; a possible D gene is TRBD1 (5 bases). Looked up from germline, CDR1 is SGHTA and CDR2 is FQGNSA. The CDR3 runs 16 residues. V lost 0 bases, J lost 0 bases, and 9 bases lay in between. In DNA, the CDR3 is TGTGCCAGCAGCTTAGCGGGGCTGAGCTCCTACAATGAGCAGTTCTTC. It encodes CASSLAGLSSYNEQFF.

The chain employs TRBV16 and TRBJ1-4; TRBD1 matches at 9 bases. CDR3 size: 15 residues. Trimming removed 2 bases from V and 8 bases from J; junction bases left unmatched: 6. The germline V gene encodes CDR1 KGHSY and CDR2 FQNENV. The CDR3 sequence is CASSQPPGQGEKLFF. The DNA of the CDR3 is TGTGCCAGCAGCCAACCTCCGGGACAGGGAGAAAAACTGTTTTTT.

The chain couples TRBV4-1 to TRBJ1-4; D call uncertain. Trimming cost V 0 bases and J 8 bases, with 10 bases left between them. From germline, CDR1 is MGHRA and CDR2 YSYEKL. CDR3 length: 14 amino acids. Here the CDR3 reads CASSQDGLYEKLFF. DNA for the CDR3: TGCGCCAGCAGCCAAGACGGGTTGTACGAAAAACTGTTTTTT.

The table lists this clone with a count of one. J is TRBJ1-1 and V is TRBV6-1; tentative D call: TRBD1 (5 bases). V was shortened by 7 bases and J by 1 base, with 10 bases between the two germline ends. The CDR3 runs to 13 residues. Germline V gives CDR1 MNHNS, CDR2 SASEGT. The CDR3 bases are TGTGCCAGCAATCGCGACAGGAACACTGAAGCTTTCTTT. This encodes CASNRDRNTEAFF.

The genes are TRBV19 and TRBJ1-4; D uncertain. Per germline, CDR1 LNHDA and CDR2 SQIVND (reference sequence). CDR3 length: 10 amino acids. V was trimmed by 9 bases and J by 8 bases, leaving 7 bases between them. The CDR3 loop reads CASGGEKLFF. The CDR3 bases are TGTGCCAGCGGCGGGGAAAAACTGTTTTTT.

The gene calls are TRBV18 and TRBJ1-3, with a weak D call TRBD1 (5 bases). The CDR3 is 16 amino acids. In germline, CDR1 is KGHSH, CDR2 LQKENI. V lost 0 bases to trimming and J lost 4 bases, with 13 bases between them. CDR3 sequence (DNA): TGTGCCAGCTCACCACCCCACAGGTTGGGCGGAAACACCATATATTTT. Protein product: CASSPPHRLGGNTIYF.

The chain links TRBV6-5 to TRBJ1-2; D may be TRBD1 (6 bases). V shed 7 bases and J shed 7 bases, with 19 bases lying between them. Germline CDR1 reads MNHEY; CDR2 reads SVGAGI. The CDR3 is made up of 14 amino acids. The CDR3 DNA sequence: TGTGCCAGCATCCCCTCGGGGGGGGCGCGTGGCTACACCTTC. Translation: CASIPSGGARGYTF.

The genes are TRBV27 and TRBJ2-4; 7 nucleotides align to TRBD1. The junction had 2 bases not matched to a gene; V was cut back by 5 bases and J by 1 base. The CDR3 has 14 amino acids. CDR1 and CDR2 from the germline V gene are MNHEY and SMNVEV (reference sequence). The CDR3 coding sequence is TGTGCCAGCAGTCCGACAGGGGCCAAAAACATTCAGTACTTC. It codes for CASSPTGAKNIQYF.

This clone came up once. The chain links TRBV28 to TRBJ1-1; 11 positions agree with TRBD1. V was pared by 2 bases and J by 10 bases, with 9 bases of the junction left unmatched. CDR3 length: 15 amino acids. The V gene's germline CDR1 is MDHEN and CDR2 SYDVKM. Here the CDR3 reads CASSLVGTGGRLAFF. CDR3 bases: TGTGCCAGCAGTTTAGTTGGGACAGGGGGAAGGTTAGCTTTCTTT.

V is TRBV19 and J is TRBJ2-7; unclear D gene. With 1 base removed from V and 0 bases from J, the gap between germline ends came to 16 bases. From germline, CDR1 is LNHDA and CDR2 SQIVND (reference sequence). This CDR3 has 17 residues. CDR3 amino acids: CASSIGRLRRGSYEQYF. CDR3 DNA sequence: TGTGCCAGTAGTATAGGTAGACTGCGGAGAGGCTCCTACGAGCAGTACTTC. Complete variable domain (other parts from reference TRBV19 and TRBJ2-7): DGGITQSPKYLFRKEGQNVTLSCEQNLNHDAMYWYRQDPGQGLRLIYYSQIVNDFQKGDIAEGYSVSREKKESFPLTVTSAQKNPTAFYLCASSIGRLRRGSYEQYFGPGTRLTVT.

The V gene is TRBV9, the J gene TRBJ1-2, with D uncertain. In germline, CDR1 is SGDLS, CDR2 YYNGEE. Trimming took off 0 bases at V and 1 base at J, with 7 bases between the two ends. The CDR3 has 14 residues. This chain's CDR3 is CASSVAGVNYGYTF. The CDR3 bases are TGTGCCAGCAGCGTAGCCGGGGTTAACTATGGCTACACCTTC.

A few counts support this clone. The V and J genes are TRBV30 and TRBJ2-7; tentatively, D is TRBD1 (6 bases). The CDR3 runs 15 residues. Trimming pared 2 bases from V and 7 bases from J, leaving 21 bases between. Germline V gene lookup returns CDR1 GTSNPN and CDR2 SVGIG (reference sequence). The DNA of the CDR3 is TGTGCCTGGAGTTCCTGGGTAGGGGGTGTCGGAGAGCAGTACTTC. Protein product: CAWSSWVGGVGEQYF.

This clone occurred a few times. The chain is built from TRBV18 and TRBJ1-2; a weak D match, TRBD1 (6 bases). V lost 3 bases and J lost 4, with 12 bases in between. The length of the CDR3 is 14 residues. Germline loops: CDR1 KGHSH, CDR2 LQKENI. CDR3 protein: CASSPLGQTYGYTF. In DNA form, the CDR3 reads TGTGCCAGCTCACCCCTTGGACAGACCTATGGCTACACCTTC.

The chain joins TRBV19 to TRBJ2-7, with D tentatively TRBD1 (6 bases). The germline V and J ends were trimmed by 9 bases and 0 bases, with 12 bases remaining between them. Germline V CDR1 and CDR2: LNHDA, SQIVND (reference sequence). The CDR3 consists of 13 residues. The CDR3 coding sequence is TGTGCCAGCCAGGGGACCAACTCCTACGAGCAGTACTTC. This gives the protein CASQGTNSYEQYF.

The rearrangement uses TRBV6-5 and TRBJ1-1; D is uncertain. CDR3 size: 14 residues. V lost 0 bases and J 5 bases, leaving 10 bases between the germline ends. Looked up from germline, CDR1 is MNHEY and CDR2 is SVGAGI. The chain's CDR3 is CASSYSSGWTEAFF. CDR3 DNA sequence: TGTGCCAGCAGTTACTCTTCGGGATGGACTGAAGCTTTCTTT.

V and J are TRBV5-1 and TRBJ1-1; 8 nucleotides match TRBD1. V was pared by 4 bases and J by 0 bases, with 2 bases of the junction left unmatched. This CDR3 contains 14 residues. CDR1 SGHRS and CDR2 YFSETQ come from the germline V gene. CDR3 sequence: CASSRGQVNTEAFF. The CDR3, as DNA: TGCGCCAGCAGCAGGGGACAGGTGAACACTGAAGCTTTCTTT.

V gene TRBV2 combines with J gene TRBJ2-5; 14 positions agree with TRBD2. From germline, CDR1 is SNHLY and CDR2 FYNNEI. J gave up 4 bases and V 6 bases, and 4 bases lay outside the gene matches. The CDR3 consists of 15 residues. Here the CDR3 reads CASRATSGRVETQYF. CDR3 in DNA: TGTGCCAGCAGGGCGACTAGCGGGAGGGTAGAGACCCAGTACTTC.

This clone occurred a few times. This chain joins TRBV30 and TRBJ2-1; 8 bases match TRBD2. This CDR3 has 13 amino acids. Germline V lookup: CDR1 GTSNPN, CDR2 SVGIG (reference sequence). V trimming: 2 bases; J trimming: 9 bases; junction bases outside the gene matches: 6. The CDR3 DNA reads TGTGCCTGGAGTCGAGCGGGAGCAACTGAGCAGTTCTTC. Its protein is CAWSRAGATEQFF.

The V call is TRBV10-2, the J call TRBJ2-7; D not certain. Germline loops: CDR1 WSHSY, CDR2 SAAADI. This CDR3 has 18 amino acids. V was clipped by 4 bases and J by 7 bases, with 29 bases between them. CDR3 nucleotides: TGCGCCAGCAGTGCACTTATTGCGGAGCCCACACGTCCAAAGGAGCAGTACTTC. Amino acids: CASSALIAEPTRPKEQYF.

The genes are TRBV2 and TRBJ1-1; D might be TRBD1 (5 bases). The length of the CDR3 is 16 residues. Per the germline V gene, CDR1 is SNHLY and CDR2 is FYNNEI. Trimming shortened V by 1 base and J by 3 bases, and 15 bases separated the two germline ends. CDR3 bases: TGTGCCAGCAGTGAAGGGCCAGGGCCATTGGACACTGAAGCTTTCTTT. Translated, it gives CASSEGPGPLDTEAFF.